This is a list of T cell receptor beta chains from one sample in a study of PD-1 blockade in classical Hodgkin lymphoma. Profiling relied on immunoSEQ multiplex PCR, and the TCRdb table lists in-frame clones only, not all of them. The sample comprises 9,500 to 13,000 clones, less than 80% of which are singletons, and about 10% rests with the top ten. The input for sequencing was peripheral blood mononuclear cells (PBMCs), taken at baseline. The receptors originated from a human donor with classical Hodgkin lymphoma. Both conserved end residues are part of each CDR3. A D gene is named only where the DNA matches it firmly. Some rows mark clone size as missing; the rest say once, few, many or name a class of expanded clone.

v_gene,d_gene,abundance,j_gene,CDR3aa,CDR3nt
TRBV21-1,NA,NA,TRBJ1-5,CASSAHPGQGSNQPQHF,TGTGCCAGCAGCGCTCATCCGGGACAGGGGAGCAATCAGCCCCAGCATTTT
TRBV9,TRBD2,NA,TRBJ2-7,CASSVGPGSSGSPSLQYF,TGTGCCAGCAGCGTAGGACCAGGATCTAGCGGGAGTCCCTCCTTGCAGTACTTC
TRBV5-5,NA,NA,TRBJ2-2,CASSPFGAGELFF,TGTGCCAGCAGCCCCTTTGGGGCCGGGGAGCTGTTTTTT
TRBV7-9,TRBD2,NA,TRBJ2-7,CASSLSTSKYF,TGTGCCAGCAGCTTGTCGACTAGCAAGTACTTC
TRBV14,NA,few,TRBJ2-1,CASSRDLLNEQFF,TGTGCCAGCAGCCGGGACTTGCTCAATGAGCAGTTCTTC
TRBV2,TRBD2,NA,TRBJ2-7,CASSSTSGLQYF,TGTGCCAGCAGTAGTACTAGCGGTCTGCAGTACTTC
TRBV29-1,NA,NA,TRBJ2-5,CSVDDGGGETQYF,TGCAGCGTTGACGACGGGGGTGGAGAGACCCAGTACTTC
TRBV7-9,NA,NA,TRBJ2-7,CASSLGGSFYEQYF,TGTGCCAGCAGCCTCGGGGGTAGCTTCTACGAGCAGTACTTC
TRBV7-2,TRBD1,NA,TRBJ1-1,CASSGTVITEAFF,TGTGCCAGCAGCGGGACAGTAATCACTGAAGCTTTCTTT
TRBV11-2,NA,NA,TRBJ1-2,CASSFSADYGYTF,TGTGCCAGCAGCTTCTCGGCGGACTATGGCTACACCTTC
TRBV5-1,TRBD1,NA,TRBJ1-2,CASSNTGDYGYTF,TGCGCCAGCAGCAACACAGGGGACTATGGCTACACCTTC
TRBV7-2,TRBD2,NA,TRBJ2-7,CASSKTSGAYEQYF,TGTGCCAGCAGCAAGACTAGCGGGGCCTACGAGCAGTACTTC
TRBV5-5,NA,NA,TRBJ1-2,CASSLAPHIYTF,TGTGCCAGCAGCTTGGCCCCTCATATCTACACCTTC
TRBV6-1,TRBD1,few,TRBJ2-7,CASMRGTGTYEQYF,TGTGCCAGCATGAGGGGGACAGGGACCTACGAGCAGTACTTC
TRBV2,TRBD1,NA,TRBJ1-4,CASSARGLMRKLFF,TGTGCCAGCAGTGCCAGGGGGTTAATGAGGAAACTGTTTTTT
TRBV5-1,TRBD1,NA,TRBJ1-1,CASSFGTGFTEAFF,TGCGCCAGCAGCTTCGGGACAGGGTTCACTGAAGCTTTCTTT
TRBV10-3,NA,NA,TRBJ2-3,CAILKLGSDTQYF,TGTGCCATCCTCAAACTAGGTTCAGATACGCAGTATTTT
TRBV4-2,NA,few,TRBJ1-6,CASSQEVPDSPLHF,TGTGCCAGCAGCCAAGAGGTTCCTGATTCACCCCTCCACTTT
TRBV7-8,NA,NA,TRBJ1-5,CASSLDGVRNQPQHF,TGTGCCAGCAGCTTAGACGGAGTTCGCAATCAGCCCCAGCATTTT
TRBV19,NA,NA,TRBJ1-1,CASREGQQAFF,TGTGCCAGTAGGGAAGGACAGCAAGCTTTCTTT
TRBV28,TRBD1,NA,TRBJ1-1,CASSPNRGISSEAFF,TGTGCCAGCAGTCCGAACAGGGGGATAAGTTCTGAAGCTTTCTTT
TRBV19,TRBD1,NA,TRBJ2-7,CASAGTGTYEQYF,TGTGCCAGCGCCGGGACAGGGACCTACGAGCAGTACTTC
TRBV5-1,TRBD2,NA,TRBJ2-7,CASRKTSGTYEQYF,TGCGCCAGCAGAAAGACTAGCGGGACCTACGAGCAGTACTTC
TRBV5-1,NA,NA,TRBJ1-2,CASSLFPGNYGYTF,TGCGCCAGCAGCTTATTCCCGGGGAACTATGGCTACACCTTC
TRBV6-1,NA,NA,TRBJ1-4,CASSGRGREREKLFF,TGTGCCAGCAGTGGCAGGGGACGCGAGAGGGAAAAACTGTTTTTT
TRBV5-5,NA,few,TRBJ2-5,CASSLRGVSLQETQYF,TGTGCCAGCAGCTTGAGAGGGGTTTCCTTGCAAGAGACCCAGTACTTC
TRBV5-1,TRBD2,once,TRBJ2-1,CASSLGGGGTSNEQFF,TGCGCCAGCAGCTTAGGAGGCGGGGGAACGTCCAATGAGCAGTTCTTC
TRBV10-3,NA,few,TRBJ1-1,CATTGHLNTEAFF,TGTGCCACCACGGGCCACCTGAACACTGAAGCTTTCTTT
TRBV27,TRBD1,NA,TRBJ2-7,CASSLKTGASYEQYF,TGTGCCAGCAGTCTAAAGACAGGGGCATCCTACGAGCAGTACTTC
TRBV9,NA,few,TRBJ1-4,CASSVGSSFAATNEKLFF,TGTGCCAGCAGCGTAGGATCTTCGTTTGCAGCAACTAATGAAAAACTGTTTTTT
TRBV21-1,NA,few,TRBJ2-5,CASSKDPGGMYF,TGTGCCAGCAGCAAAGACCCGGGGGGTATGTACTTC
TRBV6-5,NA,NA,TRBJ1-1,CASSYRDRRTEAFF,TGTGCCAGCAGTTACCGAGACAGACGCACTGAAGCTTTCTTT
TRBV7-9,NA,NA,TRBJ2-1,CASSLAGARSNEQFF,TGTGCCAGCAGCTTAGCTGGGGCCCGGTCCAATGAGCAGTTCTTC
TRBV5-1,NA,NA,TRBJ2-7,CASKISGLDEQYF,TGCGCCAGCAAAATCAGTGGGCTGGACGAGCAGTACTTC
TRBV5-4,NA,medium-sized,TRBJ2-2,CASSFGGKNTGELFF,TGTGCCAGCAGCTTCGGTGGAAAGAACACCGGGGAGCTGTTTTTT
TRBV5-4,NA,NA,TRBJ2-7,CASSPSSAQGNYEQYF,TGTGCCAGCAGCCCTAGCTCGGCACAGGGAAACTACGAGCAGTACTTC
TRBV6-1,TRBD1,NA,TRBJ2-3,CASSDRGLSTDTQYF,TGTGCCAGCAGTGACAGGGGGTTGAGCACAGATACGCAGTATTTT
TRBV4-1,TRBD1,medium-sized,TRBJ1-2,CASSFGGRGQLGYTF,TGCGCCAGCAGCTTTGGAGGCAGGGGGCAACTTGGCTACACCTTC
TRBV27,NA,NA,TRBJ1-1,CASSLFALMNTEAFF,TGTGCCAGCAGTTTATTCGCCCTTATGAACACTGAAGCTTTCTTT
TRBV7-3,NA,NA,TRBJ2-1,CASSLNPGEGGEQFF,TGTGCCAGCAGCTTAAACCCCGGGGAGGGGGGTGAGCAGTTCTTC
TRBV6-1,TRBD1,NA,TRBJ1-1,CASRRTGEAFF,TGTGCCAGCAGACGGACAGGGGAAGCTTTCTTT
TRBV4-3,NA,few,TRBJ1-1,CASSQGSWGRTEAFF,TGCGCCAGCAGCCAAGGTTCGTGGGGGCGAACTGAAGCTTTCTTT
TRBV11-3,TRBD1,few,TRBJ1-1,CASSSQGALAEAFF,TGTGCCAGCAGCTCGCAGGGGGCGTTGGCTGAAGCTTTCTTT
TRBV10-3,TRBD1,NA,TRBJ1-2,CAISEWTGEHGYTF,TGTGCCATCAGTGAGTGGACAGGGGAACATGGCTACACCTTC
TRBV18,NA,NA,TRBJ1-5,CASSPRTDPNSNQPQHF,TGTGCCAGCTCACCAAGGACAGACCCCAATAGCAATCAGCCCCAGCATTTT
TRBV7-2,NA,NA,TRBJ1-2,CASSPTSQGPYYGYTF,TGTGCCAGCAGTCCCACCTCACAGGGCCCCTACTATGGCTACACCTTC
TRBV4-3,TRBD2,NA,TRBJ2-1,CASSLTSGDYNEQFF,TGCGCCAGCAGCCTGACTAGCGGGGACTACAATGAGCAGTTCTTC
TRBV4-3,TRBD1,few,TRBJ1-2,CASSQEWDSLYGYTF,TGCGCCAGCAGCCAAGAGTGGGACAGTCTCTATGGCTACACCTTC
TRBV9,NA,NA,TRBJ2-5,CASSVWGRQETQYF,TGTGCCAGCAGCGTTTGGGGGCGCCAAGAGACCCAGTACTTC